The next 10 T cell receptor beta chains were all read from a single sample in a study of blood T cell repertoires in COVID-19. Assay used: immunoSEQ multiplex PCR; TCRdb lists only in-frame clones, some missing. The repertoire holds roughly 190,000 clones, with about four fifths as singletons. Sequencing was carried out using peripheral blood. The receptors stem from a middle-aged woman with acute or convalescent COVID-19.

The chain has TRBV30 and TRBJ2-4, with TRBD1 matching over 10 bases. Trimming removed 3 bases from V and 9 bases from J; junction bases left unmatched: 8. CDR3 length equals 14 residues. Germline V lookup: CDR1 GTSNPN, CDR2 SVGIG (reference sequence). CDR3 region: CAWSRDRGVGIQYF. For the CDR3, the DNA is TGTGCCTGGAGCCGGGACAGGGGAGTGGGCATTCAGTACTTC.

The chain links TRBV30 to TRBJ1-6, with TRBD1 as a possible D gene (6 bases). This CDR3 is built from 16 residues. Germline V CDR1 and CDR2: GTSNPN, SVGIG (reference sequence). Trimming took off 3 bases at V and 4 bases at J, with 16 bases between the two ends. The CDR3 reads CAWRRTGILYNSPLHF. The CDR3 DNA reads TGTGCCTGGAGGAGAACAGGGATACTGTATAATTCACCCCTCCACTTT.

The chain links TRBV27 to TRBJ1-1; a possible D gene is TRBD1 (5 bases). Deletions cut 5 bases from V and 4 bases from J, with 14 bases between. This CDR3 is 14 amino acids long. The germline CDR1 and CDR2 sequences are MNHEY and SMNVEV (reference sequence). CDR3 protein: CASSVYQGFTEAFF. CDR3 coding DNA: TGTGCCAGCAGTGTATATCAGGGTTTCACTGAAGCTTTCTTT.

This clone appeared once. The chain uses TRBV6-5 and TRBJ1-5, with unresolved D. Germline CDR1 MNHEY, CDR2 SVGAGI. The ends were cut back, 8 bases at V and 4 bases at J, with 15 bases in the middle. The CDR3 contains 14 residues. The CDR3 DNA follows: TGTGCCAGCGGCACCGTGGTGACAAATCAGCCCCAGCATTTT. Encoded protein: CASGTVVTNQPQHF.

The chain is built from TRBV5-1 and TRBJ1-2; 11 positions agree with TRBD1. This CDR3 is 14 amino acids long. J gave up 3 bases and V 7 bases, and 5 bases lay outside the gene matches. Per the germline V gene, CDR1 is SGHRS and CDR2 is YFSETQ. The CDR3 region is CASRWDRGYYGYTF. CDR3 DNA sequence: TGCGCCAGCCGATGGGACAGGGGGTACTATGGCTACACCTTC.

This chain uses TRBV7-9 with TRBJ1-5; D gene ambiguous. V was clipped by 4 bases and J by 5 bases, with 9 bases between them. This CDR3 is 13 amino acids long. The germline V gene has CDR1 SEHNR and CDR2 FQNEAQ (reference sequence). As DNA, the CDR3 is TGTGCCAGCAGCTCCCAGGTAGATCAGCCCCAGCATTTT. Residues: CASSSQVDQPQHF. Variable domain in full (rest from reference TRBV7-9 and TRBJ1-5): DTGVSQNPRHKITKRGQNVTFRCDPISEHNRLYWYRQTLGQGPEFLTYFQNEAQLEKSRLLSDRFSAERPKGSFSTLEIQRTEQGDSAMYLCASSSQVDQPQHFGDGTRLSIL.

The V and J genes are TRBV4-1 and TRBJ1-6; D may be TRBD1 (5 bases). Per the germline V gene, CDR1 is MGHRA and CDR2 is YSYEKL. Trimming left V 4 bases short and J 12 bases short, with 13 bases between. The CDR3 totals 13 residues. CDR3 nucleotides: TGCGCCAGCAGCCTAACAGGTGATCGACCCCTCCACTTT. Its protein is CASSLTGDRPLHF.

This clone was picked up a small number of times. CDR3 DNA: TGTGCCAGCAGCTCCGGGACAGGGAAAGAAAAACTGTTTTTT. Translating gives CASSSGTGKEKLFF. V usage is TRBV28 and J usage is TRBJ1-4; 9 nucleotides agree with TRBD1. The CDR3 runs to 14 residues. Unmatched junction bases numbered 7, after V lost 6 bases and J lost 8 bases. Germline loops: CDR1 MDHEN, CDR2 SYDVKM.

The V and J genes are TRBV5-1 and TRBJ1-5; D perhaps matches TRBD1 (6 bases). CDR1 and CDR2 from the germline V gene are SGHRS and YFSETQ. CDR3 length: 17 amino acids. V was pared by 1 base and J by 0 bases, with 14 bases between. CDR3 residues: CASSLSPQGSSNQPQHF. Written as DNA, the CDR3 is TGCGCCAGCAGCTTGAGTCCACAGGGTTCTAGCAATCAGCCCCAGCATTTT.

This sequence joins TRBV7-9 and TRBJ1-1; 7 bases fit TRBD1. Germline V gene sequence: CDR1 SEHNR, CDR2 FQNEAQ (reference sequence). With 5 bases clipped from V and 0 bases from J, the junction kept 3 bases outside the gene matches. This CDR3 has 14 amino acids. The CDR3 spells CASSPGQMNTEAFF. The DNA of the CDR3 is TGTGCCAGCAGCCCGGGACAGATGAACACTGAAGCTTTCTTT.